This T cell receptor (beta chain) derives from a study of Ad26.COV2.S vaccination and SARS-CoV-2 variants. About the study: In the study, Ad26.COV2.S was injected intramuscularly once, or twice 56 days apart.

Remarks on this clone: Antigen specificity is unknown.

Some clones are missing from TCRdb's copy, which holds only in-frame ones; the method was immunoSEQ multiplex PCR. This sample has just under 250,000 clones; approximately 87% occur once, and the top ten carry roughly a tenth. The treatment: around 19 received Ad26.COV2.S at low or high dose, single or two shots; roughly 5 received placebo; per-sample allocation not given. Vaccine and placebo recipients were sampled on day 63 after the first injection. Built on an Ad26 vector, the vaccine expressed Wuhan-strain SARS-CoV-2 spike. Findings and caveats of the study: Recipients of either vaccine or placebo displayed similar breadth of non-spike TCRs.

CDR3 length: 13 amino acids. Germline V gene sequence: CDR1 SGHTS, CDR2 YDEGEE. Deletions cut 3 bases from V and 9 bases from J, with 13 bases between. This material consisted of peripheral blood, taken in a trial of Ad26.COV2.S vaccine versus placebo. The source of this sequence is a person aged 18-60 years who received the Ad26.COV2.S COVID-19 vaccine or a placebo. The chain couples TRBV5-8 to TRBJ1-5, with D unclear. The CDR3 DNA sequence: TGTGCCAGCAGCTCCCCGGGTGGGCGGCCCCAGCATTTT. Amino acid sequence: CASSSPGGRPQHF.